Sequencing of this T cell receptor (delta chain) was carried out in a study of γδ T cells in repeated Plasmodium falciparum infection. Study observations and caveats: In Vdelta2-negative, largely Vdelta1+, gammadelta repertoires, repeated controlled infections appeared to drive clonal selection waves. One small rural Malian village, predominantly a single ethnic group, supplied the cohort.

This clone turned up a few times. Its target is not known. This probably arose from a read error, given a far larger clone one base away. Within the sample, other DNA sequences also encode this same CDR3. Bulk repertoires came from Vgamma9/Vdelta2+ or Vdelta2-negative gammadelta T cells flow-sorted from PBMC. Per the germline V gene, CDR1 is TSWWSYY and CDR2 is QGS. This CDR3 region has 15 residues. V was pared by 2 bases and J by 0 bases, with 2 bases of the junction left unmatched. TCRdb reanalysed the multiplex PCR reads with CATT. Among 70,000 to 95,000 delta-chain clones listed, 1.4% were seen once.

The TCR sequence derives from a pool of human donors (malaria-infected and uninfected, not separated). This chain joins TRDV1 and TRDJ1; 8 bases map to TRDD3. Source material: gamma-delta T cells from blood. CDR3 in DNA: TGTGCTCTTGGGGAAGTACTGGGGGACACCGATAAACTCATCTTT. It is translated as CALGEVLGDTDKLIF.